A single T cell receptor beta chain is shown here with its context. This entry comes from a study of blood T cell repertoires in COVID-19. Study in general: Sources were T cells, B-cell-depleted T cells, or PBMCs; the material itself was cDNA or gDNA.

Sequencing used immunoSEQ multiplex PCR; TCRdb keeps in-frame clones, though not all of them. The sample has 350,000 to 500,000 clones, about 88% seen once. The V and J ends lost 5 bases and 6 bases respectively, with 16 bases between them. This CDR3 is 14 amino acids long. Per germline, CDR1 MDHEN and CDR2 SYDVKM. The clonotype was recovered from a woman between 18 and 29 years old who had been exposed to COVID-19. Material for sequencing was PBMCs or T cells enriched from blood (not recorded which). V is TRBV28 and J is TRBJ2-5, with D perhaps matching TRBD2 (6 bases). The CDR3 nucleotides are TGTGCCAGCAGTCCGCGACTAGGGGTTCAGACCCAGTACTTC. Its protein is CASSPRLGVQTQYF.